This T cell receptor (beta chain) was obtained from a study of Graves' ophthalmopathy and Graves' hyperthyroidism. Researchers took RNA transcripts and amplified TCR beta CDR3 regions from them. Scientists carried out first-round RT-PCR using HTBI primers and then a second-round multiplex PCR. MiXCR, applied by TCRdb to the multiplex PCR reads, yields one record per CDR3 protein. This table holds 400,000 to 450,000 distinct CDR3 sequences, approximately 21% found once. Hyperthyroidism patients had new diagnoses, durations under 2 months, and ages of 18 to 65. Germline CDR1 and CDR2: MDHEN and SYDVKM. Trimming took off 1 base at V and 0 bases at J, with 9 bases between the two ends. The CDR3 covers 16 residues.

The receptor was isolated from a woman between 18 and 29 years old with stable Graves' hyperthyroidism. Sequenced material: peripheral blood. The V and J genes are TRBV28 and TRBJ2-2, with a tentative D call TRBD2 (6 bases). The CDR3 reads CASSLLWEANTGELFF. The CDR3 DNA is TGTGCCAGCAGTTTATTATGGGAGGCGAACACCGGGGAGCTGTTTTTT. Full variable domain (remainder filled in from reference TRBV28 and TRBJ2-2): DVKVTQSSRYLVKRTGEKVFLECVQDMDHENMFWYRQDPGLGLRLIYFSYDVKMKEKGDIPEGYSVSREKKERFSLILESASTNQTSMYLCASSLLWEANTGELFFGEGSRLTVL.